This TCR beta chain derives from a study of cytomegalovirus exposure and HLA in healthy donors. Findings and limits, study-wide: Exclusion applied to some V segments, including TRBV6-2 and TRBV6-3, as they were indistinguishable. An analysis that came later showed most CMV-associated TCR beta chains appearing HLA-restricted. Highest at DRB1 and lowest at HLA-C, TCR association rates differed among HLA loci in a later analysis.

Comments on this clone: Its cognate antigen is unknown.

PCR primers comprised 60 Vbeta and 13 Jbeta primers. Profiling relied on immunoSEQ multiplex PCR, and the TCRdb table lists in-frame clones only, not all of them. With more than 95,000 clones in the sample, the ten largest clones hold approximately 3.5%. V lost 3 bases, J lost 3 bases, and 10 bases lay in between. The CDR3 covers 14 residues. The germline V gene encodes CDR1 KGHSH and CDR2 LQKENI. Material for sequencing was PBMCs. This TCR was sampled from a man aged 35-49 years in good health and CMV-seronegative. The gene calls are TRBV18 and TRBJ2-3; D gene uncertain. CDR3 nucleotide sequence: TGTGCCAGCTCACCGGTACAGCTTACAGATACGCAGTATTTT. Protein sequence: CASSPVQLTDTQYF.